Shown below are 14 T cell receptor beta chains from a single sample sequenced in a study of blood T cell repertoires in COVID-19. Method: immunoSEQ multiplex PCR; TCRdb's copy keeps in-frame clones and lacks some. The sample has fewer than 250,000 clones, approximately 90% seen once. Sequencing was done on a sample of peripheral blood. The source of these receptors is a man in his forties or fifties with COVID-19, enrolled during active disease.

The chain has TRBV3-1 (or the pseudogene TRBV3-2) and TRBJ1-5, with D tentatively TRBD1 (6 bases). The germline V gene encodes CDR1 LGHDT and CDR2 YNNKEL (reference sequence). The germline V and J ends were trimmed by 1 base and 6 bases, with 16 bases remaining between them. This CDR3 region has 16 residues. CDR3 sequence: CASSQAYRVPPQPQHF. The CDR3 DNA reads as TGTGCCAGCAGCCAAGCTTACAGGGTACCTCCTCAGCCCCAGCATTTT.

This clone was recorded only once. V is TRBV3-1 (or the pseudogene TRBV3-2) and J is TRBJ2-1; D not resolved. CDR1 LGHDT and CDR2 YNNKEL come from the germline V gene (reference sequence). Trimming removed 4 bases from V and 3 bases from J, with 7 bases in between. This CDR3 region has 13 residues. CDR3 bases: TGTGCCAGCAGCCGGGCAGACTACAATGAGCAGTTCTTC. It encodes CASSRADYNEQFF.

This clone turned up a few times. This rearrangement joins TRBV7-2 to TRBJ1-1, with 9 positions matching TRBD1. This CDR3 is 15 amino acids long. V was clipped by 5 bases and J by 4 bases; unmatched bases: 8. The germline V gene encodes CDR1 SGHTA and CDR2 FQGNSA. CDR3 protein: CASSGGTGSVTEAFF. The DNA of the CDR3 is TGTGCCAGCAGCGGCGGGACAGGGTCGGTCACTGAAGCTTTCTTT.

The chain links TRBV11-2 to TRBJ1-1; 9 bases line up with TRBD1. The CDR3 is 15 amino acids. V gave up 4 bases and J gave up 2 bases; unmatched junction bases: 5. CDR1 SGHAT and CDR2 FQNNGV come from the germline V gene. As DNA, the CDR3 is TGTGCCAGCAGCTCATACAGGGGGCCTAACACTGAAGCTTTCTTT. Protein sequence: CASSSYRGPNTEAFF. Complete variable domain (other parts from reference TRBV11-2 and TRBJ1-1): EAGVAQSPRYKIIEKRQSVAFWCNPISGHATLYWYQQILGQGPKLLIQFQNNGVVDDSQLPKDRFSAERLKGVDSTLKIQPAKLEDSAVYLCASSSYRGPNTEAFFGQGTRLTVV.

The V call is TRBV6-5, the J call TRBJ2-7; D not resolved. CDR1 is MNHEY and CDR2 is SVGAGI in the germline V gene. This CDR3 contains 11 residues. Trimming took 6 bases from V and 6 from J, leaving 9 bases between them. CDR3 sequence: CASSDNSEQYF. CDR3 bases: TGTGCCAGCAGCGACAACAGCGAGCAGTACTTC.

The chain carries TRBV28 and TRBJ1-4, with a possible D match to TRBD1 (6 bases). The CDR3 length is 14 residues. Trimming left V 10 bases short and J 2 bases short, with 14 bases between. From germline, CDR1 is MDHEN and CDR2 SYDVKM. The CDR3 bases are TGTGCCACAAACAGGGTTGGCACTAATGAAAAACTGTTTTTT. Translated, it gives CATNRVGTNEKLFF.

The chain combines TRBV5-6 with TRBJ2-1; D might be TRBD1 (6 bases). Per germline, CDR1 SGHDT and CDR2 YYEEEE. V lost 1 base, J lost 3 bases, and 11 bases lay in between. The CDR3 sequence is 15 residues long. CDR3 residues: CASSLRWGLYNEQFF. As DNA, the CDR3 is TGTGCCAGCAGCTTGAGATGGGGGCTCTACAATGAGCAGTTCTTC.

V gene TRBV4-3 combines with J gene TRBJ1-5; D is uncertain. The V end lost 1 base, the J end lost 2 bases, and 12 bases lay between the germline ends. CDR1 and CDR2 (germline): LGHNA, YSLEER. The CDR3 is made up of 16 amino acids. CDR3 bases: TGCGCCAGCAGCCAAGTAGTCGGGTTCGGCAATCAGCCCCAGCATTTT. Amino acid sequence: CASSQVVGFGNQPQHF.

This chain links TRBV19 with TRBJ1-4; D unresolved. Between the trimmed V and J ends, which lost 5 bases and 8 bases, there was a span of 15 bases. CDR1 is LNHDA and CDR2 is SQIVND in the germline V gene (reference sequence). The CDR3 runs to 14 residues. The CDR3 DNA reads TGTGCCAGTAGTCGCTCCGGGGTTCAGGAAAAACTGTTTTTT. As protein: CASSRSGVQEKLFF.

V and J are TRBV24-1 and TRBJ2-3, with 7 bases aligning to TRBD1. Germline V gene data show CDR1 as KGHDR and CDR2 as SFDVKD. The CDR3 consists of 16 residues. Unmatched junction bases numbered 10, after V lost 4 bases and J lost 4 bases. CDR3 amino acids: CATSEGTADPSDTQYF. DNA of the CDR3: TGTGCCACCAGTGAAGGGACAGCCGATCCTTCAGATACGCAGTATTTT.

The chain has TRBV5-4 and TRBJ2-1; 7 nucleotides line up with TRBD2. The CDR3 runs 14 residues. Germline CDR1 SGHNT, CDR2 YYREEE (reference sequence). V dropped 0 bases and J dropped 9; count of bases not matched to a gene: 6. This CDR3 is CASSLGLAGGEQFF. CDR3 sequence (DNA): TGTGCCAGCAGCTTGGGACTAGCCGGCGGTGAGCAGTTCTTC.

This clone has a single count. The V call is TRBV25-1, the J call TRBJ1-6, with unresolved D. V was shortened by 2 bases and J by 7 bases, with 15 bases between the two germline ends. From germline, CDR1 is MGHDK and CDR2 SYGVNS. The length of the CDR3 is 16 residues. CDR3 amino acids: CASSEGGMVGNSPLHF. The CDR3 DNA reads as TGTGCCAGCAGTGAAGGAGGTATGGTCGGGAATTCACCCCTCCACTTT.

This rearrangement joins TRBV18 to TRBJ2-1, with TRBD2 identical over 9 bases. Looked up from germline, CDR1 is KGHSH and CDR2 is LQKENI. V dropped 0 bases and J dropped 7; count of bases not matched to a gene: 4. This CDR3 has 15 residues. CDR3 sequence: CASSPPREGGNEQFF. The DNA for the CDR3 is TGTGCCAGCTCACCACCGCGGGAGGGGGGAAATGAGCAGTTCTTC.

The chain employs TRBV10-3 and TRBJ2-2; TRBD1 matches at 8 bases. Germline V gene sequence: CDR1 ENHRY, CDR2 SYGVKD. This CDR3 contains 14 residues. With 6 bases clipped from V and 5 bases from J, the junction kept 5 bases outside the gene matches. DNA of the CDR3: TGTGCCATCAGAAGGACAGGGAAAACCGGGGAGCTGTTTTTT. Protein product: CAIRRTGKTGELFF.